The entry below describes one T cell receptor (beta chain). Using a J-beta primer mix together with a sample-barcoded 5' primer, a second PCR was run for roughly 7 to 12 cycles. One entry per CDR3 protein, called by TCRdb with MiXCR from the 5' RACE reads. The data contain around 1.5 million distinct CDR3 sequences, 30% to 40% of them singletons. The data are from a study of blood T cells in healthy people across ages. Sequenced material: blood. The sequence was obtained from a woman under 40 in good health.

CDR3 in amino acids: CASSPSPGLDYEQYF. For the CDR3, the DNA is TGTGCCAGCAGCCCGAGCCCGGGACTTGACTACGAGCAGTACTTC. The V gene is TRBV9, the J gene TRBJ2-7, with D maybe TRBD2 (6 bases). This CDR3 has 15 residues. The V and J ends lost 4 bases and 3 bases respectively, with 17 bases between them. Germline-derived CDR1 and CDR2 are SGDLS and YYNGEE.